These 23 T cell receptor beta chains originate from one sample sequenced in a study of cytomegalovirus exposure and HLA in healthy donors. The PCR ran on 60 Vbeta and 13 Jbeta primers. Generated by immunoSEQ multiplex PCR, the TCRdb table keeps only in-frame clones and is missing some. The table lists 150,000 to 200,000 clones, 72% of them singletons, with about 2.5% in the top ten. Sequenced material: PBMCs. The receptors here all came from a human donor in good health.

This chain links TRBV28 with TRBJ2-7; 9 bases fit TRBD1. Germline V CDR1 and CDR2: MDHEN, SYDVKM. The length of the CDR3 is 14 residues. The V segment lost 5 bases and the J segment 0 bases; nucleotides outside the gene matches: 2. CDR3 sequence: CASSPDRGSYEQYF. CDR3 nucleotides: TGTGCCAGCAGTCCGGACAGGGGCTCCTACGAGCAGTACTTC.

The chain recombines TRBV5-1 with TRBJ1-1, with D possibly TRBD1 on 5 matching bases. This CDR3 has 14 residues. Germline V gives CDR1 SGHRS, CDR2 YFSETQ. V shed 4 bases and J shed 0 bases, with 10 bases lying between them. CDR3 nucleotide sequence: TGCGCCAGCAGCCTGACAGTCTTGAACACTGAAGCTTTCTTT. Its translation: CASSLTVLNTEAFF.

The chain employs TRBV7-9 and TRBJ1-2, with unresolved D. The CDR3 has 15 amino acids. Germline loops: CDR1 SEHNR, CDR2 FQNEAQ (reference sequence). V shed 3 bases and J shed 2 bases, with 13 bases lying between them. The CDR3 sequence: CASSFGARLNYGYTF. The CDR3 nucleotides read TGTGCCAGCAGCTTTGGTGCCCGGTTGAACTATGGCTACACCTTC.

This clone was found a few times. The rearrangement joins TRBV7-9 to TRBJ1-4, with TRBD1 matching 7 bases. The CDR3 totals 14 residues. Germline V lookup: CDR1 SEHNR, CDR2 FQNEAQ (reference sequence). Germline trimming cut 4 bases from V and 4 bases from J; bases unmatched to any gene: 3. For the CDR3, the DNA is TGTGCCAGCAGCTCAGGACAGGATAATGAAAAACTGTTTTTT. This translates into CASSSGQDNEKLFF.

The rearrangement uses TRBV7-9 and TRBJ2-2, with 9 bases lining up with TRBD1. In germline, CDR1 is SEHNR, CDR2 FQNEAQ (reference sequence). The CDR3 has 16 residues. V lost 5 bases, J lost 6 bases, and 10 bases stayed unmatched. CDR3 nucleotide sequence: TGTGCCAGCAGCCCTCGACAGGGGGTCAAGGCCGGGGAGCTGTTTTTT. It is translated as CASSPRQGVKAGELFF.

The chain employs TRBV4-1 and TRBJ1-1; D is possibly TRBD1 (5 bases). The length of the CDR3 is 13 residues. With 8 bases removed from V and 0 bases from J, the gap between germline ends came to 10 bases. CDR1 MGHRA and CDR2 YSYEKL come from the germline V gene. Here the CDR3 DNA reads TGCGCCAGCGCCGGGGGAATGAACACTGAAGCTTTCTTT. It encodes CASAGGMNTEAFF.

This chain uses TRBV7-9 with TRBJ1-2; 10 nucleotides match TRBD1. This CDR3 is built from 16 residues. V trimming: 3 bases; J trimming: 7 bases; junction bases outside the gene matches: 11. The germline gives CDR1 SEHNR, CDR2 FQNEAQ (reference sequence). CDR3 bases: TGTGCCAGCAGCTTTAATGGGGACAGGGGACTTTTTGGCTACACCTTC. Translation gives CASSFNGDRGLFGYTF.

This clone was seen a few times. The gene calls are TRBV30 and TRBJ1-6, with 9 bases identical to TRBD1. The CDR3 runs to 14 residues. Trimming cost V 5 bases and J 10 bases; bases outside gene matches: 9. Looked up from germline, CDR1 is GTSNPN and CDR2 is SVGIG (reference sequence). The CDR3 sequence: CAWAPGTGLSPLHF. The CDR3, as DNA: TGTGCCTGGGCCCCCGGGACAGGGCTCTCACCCCTCCACTTT.

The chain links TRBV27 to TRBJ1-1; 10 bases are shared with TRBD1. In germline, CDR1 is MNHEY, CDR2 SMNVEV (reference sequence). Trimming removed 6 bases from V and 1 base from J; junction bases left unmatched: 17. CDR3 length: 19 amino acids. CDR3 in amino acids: CASRHSGTGVIVGNTEAFF. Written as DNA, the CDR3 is TGTGCCAGCAGACACTCCGGGACAGGGGTTATTGTCGGGAACACTGAAGCTTTCTTT.

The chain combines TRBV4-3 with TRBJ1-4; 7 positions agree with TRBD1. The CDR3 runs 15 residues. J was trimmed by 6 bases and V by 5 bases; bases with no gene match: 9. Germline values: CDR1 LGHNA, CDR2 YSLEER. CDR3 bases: TGCGCCAGCAGCGGGAAACGGGACAGAGATGAAAAACTGTTTTTT. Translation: CASSGKRDRDEKLFF.

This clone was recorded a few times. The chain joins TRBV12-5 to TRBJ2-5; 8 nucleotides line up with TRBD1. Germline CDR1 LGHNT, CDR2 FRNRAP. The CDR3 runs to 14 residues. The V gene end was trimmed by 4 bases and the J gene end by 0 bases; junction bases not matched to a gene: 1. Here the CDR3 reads CASGSGQDQETQYF. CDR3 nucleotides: TGTGCTAGTGGTTCGGGACAGGACCAAGAGACCCAGTACTTC.

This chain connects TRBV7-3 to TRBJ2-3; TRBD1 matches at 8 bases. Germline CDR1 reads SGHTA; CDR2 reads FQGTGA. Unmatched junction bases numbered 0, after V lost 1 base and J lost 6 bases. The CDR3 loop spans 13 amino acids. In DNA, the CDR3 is TGTGCCAGCAGCTTAAGGGACAGGGATACGCAGTATTTT. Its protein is CASSLRDRDTQYF.

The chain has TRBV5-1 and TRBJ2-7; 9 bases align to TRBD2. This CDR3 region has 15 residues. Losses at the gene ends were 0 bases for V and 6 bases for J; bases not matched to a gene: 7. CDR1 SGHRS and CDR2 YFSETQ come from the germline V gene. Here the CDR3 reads CASSLDLAGRREQYF. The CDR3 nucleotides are TGCGCCAGCAGCTTGGATCTAGCGGGGAGGCGCGAGCAGTACTTC.

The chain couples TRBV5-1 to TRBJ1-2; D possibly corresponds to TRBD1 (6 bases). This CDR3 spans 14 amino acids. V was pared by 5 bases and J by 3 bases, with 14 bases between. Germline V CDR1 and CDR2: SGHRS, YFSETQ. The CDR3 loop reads CASSSGGADYGYTF. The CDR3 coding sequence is TGCGCCAGCAGTAGCGGGGGGGCCGACTATGGCTACACCTTC.

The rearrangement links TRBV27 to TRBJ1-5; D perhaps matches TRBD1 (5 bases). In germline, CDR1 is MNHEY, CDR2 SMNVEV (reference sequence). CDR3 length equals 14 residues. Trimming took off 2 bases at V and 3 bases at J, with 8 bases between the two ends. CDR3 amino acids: CASSLAGNNQPQHF. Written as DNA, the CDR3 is TGTGCCAGCAGTTTAGCAGGGAACAATCAGCCCCAGCATTTT.

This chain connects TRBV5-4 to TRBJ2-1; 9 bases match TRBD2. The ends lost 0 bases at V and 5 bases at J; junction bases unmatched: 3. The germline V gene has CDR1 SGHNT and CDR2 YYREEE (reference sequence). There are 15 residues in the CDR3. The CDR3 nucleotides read TGTGCCAGCAGCTTGGAACCTAGCGGGGACAATGAGCAGTTCTTC. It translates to CASSLEPSGDNEQFF.

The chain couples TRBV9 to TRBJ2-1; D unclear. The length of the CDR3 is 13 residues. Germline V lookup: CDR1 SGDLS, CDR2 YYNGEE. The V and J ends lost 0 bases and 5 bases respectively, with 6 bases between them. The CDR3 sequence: CASSVDLHNEQFF. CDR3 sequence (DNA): TGTGCCAGCAGCGTAGACTTACACAATGAGCAGTTCTTC.

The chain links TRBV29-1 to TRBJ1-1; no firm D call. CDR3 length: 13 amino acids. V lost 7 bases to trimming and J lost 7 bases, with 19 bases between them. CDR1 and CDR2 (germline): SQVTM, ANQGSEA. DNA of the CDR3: TGCAGCGCCCTGTCGGGGTCTTGGATTGAAGCTTTCTTT. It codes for CSALSGSWIEAFF.

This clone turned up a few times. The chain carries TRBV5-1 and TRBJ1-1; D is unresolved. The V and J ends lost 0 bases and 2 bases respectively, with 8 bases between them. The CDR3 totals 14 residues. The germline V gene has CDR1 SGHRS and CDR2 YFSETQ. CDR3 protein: CASSLGTANTEAFF. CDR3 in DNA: TGCGCCAGCAGCTTGGGTACAGCCAACACTGAAGCTTTCTTT.

As DNA, the CDR3 is TGTGCCAGCCTCTTACAGGGTGACACTGAAGCTTTCTTT. Amino acid sequence: CASLLQGDTEAFF. V and J are TRBV19 and TRBJ1-1; a weak D match, TRBD1 (6 bases). Trimming took off 9 bases at V and 3 bases at J, with 14 bases between the two ends. The CDR3 has 13 residues. Germline CDR1 and CDR2: LNHDA and SQIVND (reference sequence). Looking up the rest from reference TRBV19 and TRBJ1-1 gives the full variable domain: DGGITQSPKYLFRKEGQNVTLSCEQNLNHDAMYWYRQDPGQGLRLIYYSQIVNDFQKGDIAEGYSVSREKKESFPLTVTSAQKNPTAFYLCASLLQGDTEAFFGQGTRLTVV.

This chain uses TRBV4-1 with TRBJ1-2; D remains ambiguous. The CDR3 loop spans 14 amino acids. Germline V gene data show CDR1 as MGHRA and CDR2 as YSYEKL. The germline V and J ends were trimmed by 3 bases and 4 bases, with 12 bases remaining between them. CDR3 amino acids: CASSQIGRSYGYTF. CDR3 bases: TGCGCCAGCAGCCAGATCGGGAGAAGCTATGGCTACACCTTC.

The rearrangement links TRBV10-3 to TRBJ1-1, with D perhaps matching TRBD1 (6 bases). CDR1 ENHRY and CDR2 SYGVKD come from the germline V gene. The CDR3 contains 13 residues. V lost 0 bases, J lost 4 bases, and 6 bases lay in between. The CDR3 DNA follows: TGTGCCATCAGTGAGTCAGGGGGCACTGAAGCTTTCTTT. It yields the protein CAISESGGTEAFF.

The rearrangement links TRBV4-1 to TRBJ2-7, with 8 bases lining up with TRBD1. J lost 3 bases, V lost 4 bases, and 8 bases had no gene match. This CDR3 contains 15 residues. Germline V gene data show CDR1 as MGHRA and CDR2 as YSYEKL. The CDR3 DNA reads TGCGCCAGCAGCCTAATGACAGGGGATTACTACGAGCAGTACTTC. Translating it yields CASSLMTGDYYEQYF.